These 21 T cell receptor beta chains share one sample of origin, sequenced in a study of blood T cell repertoires in COVID-19. TCRdb keeps only in-frame clones here, not all; method: immunoSEQ multiplex PCR. The sample includes roughly 190,000 clones, around 90% seen only once; the top ten take around 2.3%. Sequenced: PBMCs or T cells enriched from blood (not recorded which). All receptors come from a woman in her 30s who had recovered from COVID-19.

This rearrangement joins TRBV30 to TRBJ2-7; 9 nucleotides match TRBD1. Per the germline V gene, CDR1 is GTSNPN and CDR2 is SVGIG (reference sequence). CDR3 length equals 15 residues. The V segment lost 0 bases and the J segment 4 bases; nucleotides outside the gene matches: 7. The CDR3 DNA reads as TGTGCCTGGAGTGTTTCCGGGACAGGGAGTTACGAGCAGTACTTC. It translates to CAWSVSGTGSYEQYF.

The chain combines TRBV7-3 with TRBJ2-7, with TRBD1 matching over 7 bases. The germline V gene has CDR1 SGHTA and CDR2 FQGTGA. V shed 5 bases, J shed 5 bases, and the junction held 6 bases outside the gene matches. The CDR3 is made up of 13 amino acids. CDR3 region: CASSPNRGDEQYF. DNA for the CDR3: TGTGCCAGCAGCCCCAACAGGGGCGACGAGCAGTACTTC.

The V call is TRBV9, the J call TRBJ2-1; 12 bases agree with TRBD2. Germline lookup yields CDR1 SGDLS and CDR2 YYNGEE. The J segment lost 10 bases and the V segment lost 2 bases, leaving 4 bases of the junction unmatched. The CDR3 extends over 14 amino acids. The CDR3 loop is CASSVALAGGEQFF. DNA for the CDR3: TGTGCCAGCAGCGTCGCCCTAGCGGGAGGGGAGCAGTTCTTC.

The chain is built from TRBV13 and TRBJ1-4; 12 bases agree with TRBD1. Losses at the gene ends were 4 bases for V and 11 bases for J; bases not matched to a gene: 8. From germline, CDR1 is PRHDT and CDR2 FYEKMQ (reference sequence). The CDR3 contains 15 residues. CDR3 DNA sequence: TGTGCCAGCAGCTACGGGGACAGGGGGCGCGGGAAACTGTTTTTT. Amino acid sequence: CASSYGDRGRGKLFF.

The chain carries TRBV5-4 and TRBJ1-2; D gene uncertain. Germline V gene sequence: CDR1 SGHNT, CDR2 YYREEE (reference sequence). The CDR3 is 13 residues long. The ends were cut back, 4 bases at V and 6 bases at J, with 13 bases in the middle. DNA of the CDR3: TGTGCCAGCAGCCCGAATCCGGGAGATGGCTACACCTTC. Translation: CASSPNPGDGYTF.

The chain joins TRBV3-1 (or the pseudogene TRBV3-2) to TRBJ2-7; 7 bases map to TRBD2. The trim removed 0 bases at V and 2 bases at J, leaving 7 bases unmatched. The CDR3 consists of 16 residues. Looked up from germline, CDR1 is LGHDT and CDR2 is YNNKEL (reference sequence). The CDR3 loop reads CASSQDLASGTYEQYF. CDR3 DNA: TGTGCCAGCAGCCAAGATCTGGCTAGCGGAACCTACGAGCAGTACTTC.

The CDR3 protein is CASTVAGTPTDTQYF. For the CDR3, the DNA is TGTGCCAGTACGGTAGCGGGGACACCCACAGATACGCAGTATTTT. The chain has TRBV19 and TRBJ2-3, with TRBD2 matching 8 bases. The germline gives CDR1 LNHDA, CDR2 SQIVND (reference sequence). V shed 7 bases, J shed 2 bases, and the junction held 8 bases outside the gene matches. This CDR3 region has 15 residues.

The chain has TRBV5-1 and TRBJ2-3, with a tentative D call TRBD2 (5 bases). CDR1 and CDR2 from the germline V gene are SGHRS and YFSETQ. The CDR3 length is 15 residues. V was clipped by 0 bases and J by 3 bases, with 11 bases between them. DNA for the CDR3: TGCGCCAGCAGCTTGGAAGGGTCGGGGACAGATACGCAGTATTTT. As protein: CASSLEGSGTDTQYF.

This rearrangement joins TRBV19 to TRBJ1-2; D is possibly TRBD1 (5 bases). This CDR3 comprises 13 residues. Germline V gene sequence: CDR1 LNHDA, CDR2 SQIVND (reference sequence). V shed 7 bases and J shed 4 bases, with 13 bases lying between them. CDR3 sequence (DNA): TGTGCCAGTAACCAGGGCTCAATCTATGGCTACACCTTC. The encoded protein is CASNQGSIYGYTF.

V gene TRBV7-2 combines with J gene TRBJ2-7, with D unclear. The CDR3 is 12 residues long. CDR1 and CDR2 from the germline V gene are SGHTA and FQGNSA. Trimming cost V 3 bases and J 5 bases, with 8 bases left between them. The chain's CDR3 is CASSFIRDEQYF. The DNA for the CDR3 is TGTGCCAGCAGCTTTATCCGGGACGAGCAGTACTTC. Looking up the rest from reference TRBV7-2 and TRBJ2-7 gives the full variable domain: GAGVSQSPSNKVTEKGKDVELRCDPISGHTALYWYRQSLGQGLEFLIYFQGNSAPDKSGLPSDRFSAERTGGSVSTLTIQRTQQEDSAVYLCASSFIRDEQYFGPGTRLTVT.

J is TRBJ2-6 and V is TRBV7-9, with D perhaps matching TRBD1 (5 bases). Trimming cost V 3 bases and J 0 bases, with 12 bases left between them. This CDR3 is 17 amino acids long. In germline, CDR1 is SEHNR, CDR2 FQNEAQ (reference sequence). The CDR3 nucleotides read TGTGCCAGCAGCTTTGGACACTTAAGCTCTGGGGCCAACGTCCTGACTTTC. This codes for CASSFGHLSSGANVLTF.

V usage is TRBV7-9 and J usage is TRBJ2-5; the match to TRBD1 covers 9 bases. The germline gives CDR1 SEHNR, CDR2 FQNEAQ (reference sequence). CDR3 length equals 14 residues. V lost 4 bases and J lost 9; bases outside the gene matches: 9. CDR3 amino acids: CASSSGGTGTSQYF. In DNA form, the CDR3 reads TGTGCCAGCAGCTCAGGCGGGACAGGGACCTCCCAGTACTTC. The variable domain in full, completed from reference TRBV7-9 and TRBJ2-5, reads DTGVSQNPRHKITKRGQNVTFRCDPISEHNRLYWYRQTLGQGPEFLTYFQNEAQLEKSRLLSDRFSAERPKGSFSTLEIQRTEQGDSAMYLCASSSGGTGTSQYFGPGTRLLVL.

Many counts were recorded for this clone. The J gene is TRBJ1-1, the V gene TRBV7-9; D gene ambiguous. The germline CDR1 and CDR2 sequences are SEHNR and FQNEAQ (reference sequence). This CDR3 is 13 amino acids long. The ends were cut back, 5 bases at V and 7 bases at J, with 14 bases in the middle. The CDR3 sequence: CASSPPVIVEAFF. In nucleotides, the CDR3 is TGTGCCAGCAGCCCCCCCGTGATAGTTGAAGCTTTCTTT.

The chain carries TRBV30 and TRBJ2-7; D perhaps matches TRBD1 (5 bases). The V end lost 2 bases, the J end lost 0 bases, and 11 bases lay between the germline ends. Looked up from germline, CDR1 is GTSNPN and CDR2 is SVGIG (reference sequence). The CDR3 sequence is 14 residues long. The CDR3 bases are TGTGCCTGGAGTAAGGGGCTATCCTCCTACGAGCAGTACTTC. Protein sequence: CAWSKGLSSYEQYF.

The chain has TRBV3-1 (or the pseudogene TRBV3-2) and TRBJ2-1; D remains unclear. There are 16 residues in the CDR3. Germline V gene lookup returns CDR1 LGHDT and CDR2 YNNKEL (reference sequence). V was clipped by 1 base and J by 0 bases, with 10 bases between them. CDR3 in amino acids: CASSQGAPSSYNEQFF. DNA of the CDR3: TGTGCCAGCAGCCAAGGTGCCCCGAGCTCCTACAATGAGCAGTTCTTC.

This clone was observed a single time. The gene calls are TRBV12-5 and TRBJ1-4; D is ambiguous. The CDR3 totals 14 residues. Trimming shortened V by 2 bases and J by 0 bases, and 4 bases separated the two germline ends. Germline V CDR1 and CDR2: LGHNT, FRNRAP. The CDR3 spells CASGLTATNEKLFF. CDR3 in DNA: TGTGCTAGTGGTTTGACAGCAACTAATGAAAAACTGTTTTTT.

The J gene is TRBJ1-2, the V gene TRBV6-2 or TRBV6-3, with D perhaps matching TRBD1 (5 bases). The CDR3 runs to 15 residues. Trimming took off 5 bases at V and 2 bases at J, with 15 bases between the two ends. Looked up from germline, CDR1 is MNHEY and CDR2 is SVGEGT. The CDR3 region is CASSVRRGLNYGYTF. The CDR3, as DNA: TGTGCCAGCAGTGTACGTAGGGGACTCAACTATGGCTACACCTTC.

The gene calls are TRBV7-8 and TRBJ1-3; 9 positions agree with TRBD1. This CDR3 spans 19 amino acids. CDR1 is SGHVS, CDR2 FQNEAQ, per germline. The junction had 14 bases not matched to a gene; V was cut back by 5 bases and J by 0 bases. The CDR3 reads CASSPRPGTGLSSGNTIYF. Here the CDR3 DNA reads TGTGCCAGCAGCCCCCGTCCCGGGACAGGGCTAAGCTCTGGAAACACCATATATTTT.

V gene TRBV13 combines with J gene TRBJ2-2, with 9 bases aligning to TRBD1. The CDR3 loop spans 14 amino acids. Germline values: CDR1 PRHDT, CDR2 FYEKMQ (reference sequence). V was pared by 5 bases and J by 4 bases, with 2 bases of the junction left unmatched. Here the CDR3 reads CASSLGQGTGELFF. The CDR3 DNA reads TGTGCCAGCAGCCTGGGACAGGGCACCGGGGAGCTGTTTTTT.

V gene TRBV4-1 combines with J gene TRBJ1-1; TRBD1 matches 11 bases. The junction had 8 bases not matched to a gene; V was cut back by 5 bases and J by 3 bases. CDR1 MGHRA and CDR2 YSYEKL come from the germline V gene. The CDR3 runs 16 residues. The CDR3 sequence: CASSFAWDRGYTEAFF. The DNA for the CDR3 is TGCGCCAGCAGCTTCGCCTGGGACAGGGGGTACACTGAAGCTTTCTTT.

The rearrangement joins TRBV7-9 to TRBJ1-1; no definite D call. Trimming took off 0 bases at V and 1 base at J, with 15 bases between the two ends. In germline, CDR1 is SEHNR, CDR2 FQNEAQ (reference sequence). The CDR3 totals 17 residues. The CDR3 protein is CASSLAGKDPANTEAFF. Here the CDR3 DNA reads TGTGCCAGCAGCTTAGCCGGGAAGGACCCAGCGAACACTGAAGCTTTCTTT.